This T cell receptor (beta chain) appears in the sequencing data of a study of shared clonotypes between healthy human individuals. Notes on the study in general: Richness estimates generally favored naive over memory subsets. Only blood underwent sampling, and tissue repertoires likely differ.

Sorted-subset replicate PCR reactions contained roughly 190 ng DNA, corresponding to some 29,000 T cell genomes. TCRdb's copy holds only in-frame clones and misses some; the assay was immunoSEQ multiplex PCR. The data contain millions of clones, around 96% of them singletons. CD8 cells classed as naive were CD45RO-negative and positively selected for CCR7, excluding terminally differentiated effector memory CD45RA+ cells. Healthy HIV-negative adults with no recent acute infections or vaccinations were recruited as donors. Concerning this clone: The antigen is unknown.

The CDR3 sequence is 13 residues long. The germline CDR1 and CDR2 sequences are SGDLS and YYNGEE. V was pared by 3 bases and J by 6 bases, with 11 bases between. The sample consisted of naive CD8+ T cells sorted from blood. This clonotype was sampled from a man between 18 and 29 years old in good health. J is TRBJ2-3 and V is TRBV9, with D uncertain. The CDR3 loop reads CASSALDDDTQYF. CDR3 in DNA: TGTGCCAGCAGCGCCTTAGATGACGATACGCAGTATTTT. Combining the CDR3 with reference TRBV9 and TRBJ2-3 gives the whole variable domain DSGVTQTPKHLITATGQRVTLRCSPRSGDLSVYWYQQSLDQGLQFLIQYYNGEERAKGNILERFSAQQFPDLHSELNLSSLELGDSALYFCASSALDDDTQYFGPGTRLTVL.